The clone carrying this T cell receptor (beta chain) was found once. Its specificity is unknown. The source of the sample is a study of cytomegalovirus exposure and HLA in healthy donors. PCR used 60 Vbeta primers and 13 Jbeta primers. Method: immunoSEQ multiplex PCR; TCRdb's copy keeps in-frame clones and lacks some. The sample shows under 150,000 clones, roughly 89% of them seen only once. Findings and limits, study-wide: The study had only CMV serostatus as immune exposure information.

This clonotype was obtained from a woman under 40 in good health and CMV-seronegative. Material for sequencing was PBMCs.

This CDR3 reads CASSFKGLALREQYF. The CDR3 region has the DNA TGTGCCAGCAGTTTTAAGGGACTAGCCCTACGCGAGCAGTACTTC. The chain couples TRBV27 to TRBJ2-7, with 9 bases identical to TRBD2. The CDR3 covers 15 residues. In germline, CDR1 is MNHEY, CDR2 SMNVEV (reference sequence). The ends lost 3 bases at V and 6 bases at J; junction bases unmatched: 9.